The subject of this entry is one T cell receptor beta chain. From fresh peripheral blood, over 9 ml in volume, the PBMCs were obtained. Germline CDR1 is PRHDT and CDR2 is FYEKMQ (reference sequence). V lost 4 bases to trimming and J lost 6 bases; unmatched junction nucleotides: 6. The CDR3 is made up of 15 amino acids. RNA transcripts provided the template for amplifying TCR beta CDR3 regions. First-round RT-PCR with HTBI primers preceded a second-round multiplex PCR. TCRdb recomputed calls from the multiplex PCR reads with MiXCR, one row per CDR3 protein. The table has about 48,000 distinct CDR3 sequences, 50% to 65% seen once. The sample originates from a study of Graves' ophthalmopathy and Graves' hyperthyroidism. Overall study context: Peripheral blood was gathered at the point of initial diagnosis, before any treatment started.

Sequenced sample: peripheral blood. This TCR derives from an adult man with Graves' ophthalmopathy. This chain links TRBV13 with TRBJ2-7; 13 nucleotides match TRBD2. This CDR3 is CASSSDRTSGSEQYF. The CDR3 DNA reads as TGTGCCAGCAGCTCGGACAGGACTAGCGGGAGCGAGCAGTACTTC.